The 9 T cell receptor beta chains presented below share a single source sample, sequenced in a study of molecular identifiers for immune sequencing clone quantification. In TCRdb, the PCR reads were re-called with MiXCR into one record per CDR3 protein. The table shows under 600,000 distinct CDR3 sequences, with about 21% occurring only once. The specimen was naive CD8+ T cells from blood, with Jurkat cell RNA spiked in. Stated subset: FACS-sorted CD8+CD4-CCR7+CD45RA+ naive T cells. These receptors all stem from a human donor in good health. Some libraries in this study had Jurkat cell RNA spiked in.

In regard to this clonotype: One base away lies a much larger clone, so this may be a sequencing read error. The J gene is TRBJ2-7, the V gene TRBV4-3; 7 bases map to TRBD2. This CDR3 region has 14 residues. CDR1 and CDR2 (germline): LGHNA, YSLEER. CDR3 bases: TGCGCCAGCAGCCAAACTAGCGCAGACTACGAGCGGTACTTC. Translation gives CASSQTSADYERYF.

As regards this clonotype: One base away lies a much larger clone, so this may be a sequencing read error. The CDR3 here is CSLWTGVNTEAFF. In nucleotides, the CDR3 is TGCAGCCTGTGGACAGGGGTGAACACTGAAGCTTTCTTT. The chain combines TRBV29-1 with TRBJ1-1, with 9 bases that match TRBD1. The CDR3 consists of 13 residues. V gave up 8 bases and J gave up 0 bases; unmatched junction bases: 4. Germline V CDR1 and CDR2: SQVTM, ANQGSEA.

In this sample, this clonotype turned up many times. The chain couples TRBV4-1 to TRBJ2-3, with a tentative D call TRBD1 (7 bases). This CDR3 has 14 amino acids. Trimming shortened V by 11 bases and J by 2 bases, and 17 bases separated the two germline ends. Per the germline V gene, CDR1 is MGHRA and CDR2 is YSYEKL. CDR3 protein: CAARGTVITDTQYF. DNA of the CDR3: TGCGCCGCCCGGGGGACAGTAATCACAGATACGCAGTATTTT.

J is TRBJ2-7 and V is TRBV7-8, with 9 bases fitting TRBD1. This CDR3 spans 14 amino acids. From germline, CDR1 is SGHVS and CDR2 FQNEAQ. After removal of 5 bases from V and 3 bases from J, the junction contained 5 bases not matched to a gene. Here the CDR3 DNA reads TGTGCCAGCAGCGTCCTGGGACAGGGCTACGAGCAGTACTTC. Translating gives CASSVLGQGYEQYF.

The sample holds many counts of this clonotype. The chain carries TRBV12-3 or TRBV12-4 and TRBJ1-3; D not resolved. V lost 6 bases, J lost 0 bases, and 15 bases lay in between. The CDR3 length is 16 residues. CDR3: CASSFSRLNSGNTIYF. The CDR3 nucleotides are TGTGCCAGCAGCTTCAGTCGATTAAACTCTGGAAACACCATATATTTT.

A note on this clonotype: It may be a read error: a sequence one base away is much more abundant. The conserved phenylalanine or tryptophan is not found at the CDR3 terminus, so this likely reflects a read error. The genes are TRBV7-6 and TRBJ2-7; 7 bases map to TRBD1. The CDR3 is 14 amino acids. V lost 5 bases and J lost 7; bases outside the gene matches: 11. The germline gives CDR1 SGHVS, CDR2 FNYEAQ. The CDR3 bases are TGTGCCAGCAGCGACCGGGACAGACCCCTGGAGCAGTACCTC. Protein sequence: CASSDRDRPLEQYL.

The chain couples TRBV6-6 to TRBJ2-7, with TRBD2 matching 7 bases. The CDR3 length is 16 residues. The ends lost 6 bases at V and 3 bases at J; junction bases unmatched: 14. The germline CDR1 and CDR2 sequences are MNHNY and SVGAGI (reference sequence). CDR3 residues: CASSPRMGGANYEQYF. The CDR3 DNA reads TGTGCCAGCAGCCCCCGGATGGGAGGGGCTAACTACGAGCAGTACTTC.

The sample holds many counts of this clonotype. The rearrangement joins TRBV4-2 to TRBJ1-5, with D possibly matching TRBD1 (5 bases). The germline V gene has CDR1 LGHNA and CDR2 YNFKEQ. CDR3 length: 15 amino acids. Trimming removed 0 bases from V and 6 bases from J, with 12 bases in between. CDR3 DNA: TGTGCCAGCAGCCAAGACAGGGACGAAAGTCAGCCCCAGCATTTT. Translation gives CASSQDRDESQPQHF.

The V call is TRBV12-3 or TRBV12-4, the J call TRBJ2-7; 7 bases map to TRBD1. V trimming: 3 bases; J trimming: 9 bases; junction bases outside the gene matches: 5. This CDR3 spans 12 amino acids. The CDR3 DNA follows: TGTGCCAGCAGTTTCGACAGGGCCGGGCAGTACTTC. It encodes CASSFDRAGQYF.